Sequencing of this TCR beta chain was carried out in a study of identical twins. MiXCR, applied by TCRdb to the 5' RACE reads, yields one record per CDR3 protein. The sample includes around 490,000 distinct CDR3 sequences, approximately 16% seen only once; the top ten take 0.44%. This clonotype was counted between two and nine times. This same sample was also taken into another study, of yellow fever vaccine responses in identical twins.

The specimen was CD4+ T cells sorted from blood. The source is a woman aged 18-29 years in good health.

The CDR3: CASSPRSTSGANVLTF. CDR3 coding DNA: TGTGCCAGCAGCCCCCGGTCGACCTCTGGGGCCAACGTCCTGACTTTC. The genes are TRBV6-1 and TRBJ2-6; D not certain. The CDR3 is 16 amino acids. In germline, CDR1 is MNHNS, CDR2 SASEGT. V dropped 6 bases and J dropped 0 bases, with 12 bases sitting between them.